The clone carrying this T cell receptor (beta chain) has only one observation. These data are taken from a study of Ad26.COV2.S vaccination and SARS-CoV-2 variants. Study-level background: The donor belonged to the COV1001 Ad26.COV2.S trial arm. Intramuscular Ad26.COV2.S doses were given once or twice, 56 days apart.

The table came from immunoSEQ multiplex PCR; TCRdb's copy has only in-frame clones and leaves some out. The sample holds about 390,000 clones; 75% to 90% are singletons and the top ten take roughly 3.2%. This CDR3 region has 13 residues. V was trimmed by 6 bases and J by 1 base, leaving 9 bases between them. Treatment given: around 19 received Ad26.COV2.S at low or high dose, single or two shots; about 5 received placebo; per-sample allocation not given. Samples analyzed were those drawn on day 63 after the first vaccine or placebo injection. V gene TRBV12-3 or TRBV12-4 combines with J gene TRBJ1-2; D is undetermined. The clonotype comes from a person aged 18-65 years who received the Ad26.COV2.S COVID-19 vaccine or a placebo. The sample in question was peripheral blood, obtained in a trial of Ad26.COV2.S vaccine versus placebo. CDR3 nucleotides: TGTGCCAGCAGCTCCCACTTTAACTATGGCTACACCTTC. Amino acids: CASSSHFNYGYTF.